One and the same sample provided the 26 T cell receptor beta chains below, sequenced in a study of cytomegalovirus exposure and HLA in healthy donors. Repertoires were generated with immunoSEQ multiplex PCR, while TCRdb's copy carries only in-frame clones and drops some. Here the sample spans approximately 150,000 clones, approximately 89% being singletons. The material sequenced was PBMCs. The source is a man in his late teens or twenties in good health and CMV-seronegative.

V and J are TRBV15 and TRBJ2-3, with 10 bases that match TRBD2. Germline V CDR1 and CDR2: LNHNV, YYDKDF (reference sequence). CDR3 length: 15 amino acids. The V gene end was trimmed by 1 base and the J gene end by 5 bases; junction bases not matched to a gene: 3. The CDR3 protein is CATSRALAGGDTQYF. CDR3 bases: TGTGCCACCAGCAGAGCCTTAGCGGGGGGAGATACGCAGTATTTT.

The V call is TRBV6-4, the J call TRBJ2-1; 10 positions agree with TRBD2. From germline, CDR1 is MRHNA and CDR2 SNTAGT. This CDR3 is built from 16 residues. Trimming cost V 4 bases and J 4 bases; bases outside gene matches: 7. The CDR3 protein is CASSVTVAGGYNEQFF. DNA of the CDR3: TGTGCCAGCAGTGTCACGGTAGCGGGGGGTTACAATGAGCAGTTCTTC.

The chain combines TRBV6-5 with TRBJ2-5; D perhaps matches TRBD1 (6 bases). V was clipped by 3 bases and J by 2 bases, with 10 bases between them. The CDR3 totals 14 residues. From germline, CDR1 is MNHEY and CDR2 SVGAGI. CDR3 nucleotides: TGTGCCAGCAGTTATTCGCAGGGGCAAGAGACCCAGTACTTC. Translation: CASSYSQGQETQYF.

This clone was found a few times. The chain couples TRBV6-1 to TRBJ1-2; D gene ambiguous. This CDR3 is built from 12 residues. The germline V gene encodes CDR1 MNHNS and CDR2 SASEGT. With 7 bases removed from V and 6 bases from J, the gap between germline ends came to 12 bases. CDR3 nucleotides: TGTGCCAGCAAAAATCAGGTCGATGGCTACACCTTC. Amino acid sequence: CASKNQVDGYTF.

V is TRBV10-3 and J is TRBJ1-3; D ambiguous. Germline CDR1 and CDR2: ENHRY and SYGVKD. The CDR3 runs 15 residues. The V end was cut by 2 bases, the J end by 0 bases, with 8 bases between. CDR3 amino acids: CAISEDNSSGNTIYF. CDR3 DNA sequence: TGTGCCATCAGTGAGGACAATAGCTCTGGAAACACCATATATTTT.

The chain links TRBV6-1 to TRBJ2-7, with 7 nucleotides matching TRBD2. CDR1 and CDR2 from the germline V gene are MNHNS and SASEGT. The CDR3 extends over 15 amino acids. The V and J ends lost 4 bases and 2 bases, in that order; junction bases with no gene match: 8. The CDR3 bases are TGTGCCAGCAGTGCGCGGGGGACTGCCCCCTACGAGCAGTACGTC. Residues: CASSARGTAPYEQYV.

This sequence joins TRBV25-1 and TRBJ2-7, with a weak D call TRBD1 (6 bases). Deletions cut 4 bases from V and 0 bases from J, with 13 bases between. Germline lookup yields CDR1 MGHDK and CDR2 SYGVNS. There are 15 residues in the CDR3. As DNA, the CDR3 is TGTGCCAGCAGTGTTTTACAGGGCGCCTCCTACGAGCAGTACTTC. Its translation is CASSVLQGASYEQYF.

The chain couples TRBV4-1 to TRBJ2-3; 14 nucleotides agree with TRBD2. There are 18 residues in the CDR3. Germline V gives CDR1 MGHRA, CDR2 YSYEKL. The V gene end was trimmed by 0 bases and the J gene end by 2 bases; junction bases not matched to a gene: 4. The CDR3 DNA sequence: TGCGCCAGCAGCCAAGACTTGGGACTAGCGGGAGCCACAGATACGCAGTATTTT. Encoded protein: CASSQDLGLAGATDTQYF.

The V and J genes are TRBV6-1 and TRBJ2-5; possibly TRBD1 for D (6 bases). This CDR3 contains 14 residues. Trimming stripped 7 bases from V and 1 base from J, with 13 bases between. Germline lookup yields CDR1 MNHNS and CDR2 SASEGT. The CDR3 loop is CASKREGVQETQYF. The CDR3 DNA follows: TGTGCCAGCAAAAGAGAGGGGGTCCAAGAGACCCAGTACTTC.

This clone appeared a single time. The rearrangement joins TRBV27 to TRBJ2-1; 9 bases fit TRBD2. CDR3 length: 13 amino acids. CDR1 and CDR2 (germline): MNHEY, SMNVEV (reference sequence). V lost 3 bases, J lost 9 bases, and 3 bases stayed unmatched. The CDR3 DNA sequence: TGTGCCAGCAGTTTCACTAGCGGGCCTGAGCAGTTCTTC. Its protein product is CASSFTSGPEQFF.

A single count supports this clone. V and J are TRBV9 and TRBJ2-3; 8 bases are shared with TRBD2. V trimming: 0 bases; J trimming: 3 bases; junction bases outside the gene matches: 9. Germline assignment: CDR1 SGDLS and CDR2 YYNGEE. The CDR3 runs 17 residues. CDR3 loop: CASSVVKGSGGTDTQYF. CDR3 nucleotides: TGTGCCAGCAGCGTAGTTAAAGGGAGCGGGGGTACAGATACGCAGTATTTT.

The genes are TRBV6-1 and TRBJ2-7; D remains ambiguous. V was clipped by 4 bases and J by 3 bases, with 10 bases between them. The germline V gene encodes CDR1 MNHNS and CDR2 SASEGT. The CDR3 totals 13 residues. The CDR3 DNA reads TGTGCCAGCAGTGTCGCCACGGGCTACGAGCAGTACTTC. Translation gives CASSVATGYEQYF.

The chain carries TRBV4-2 and TRBJ2-2; 16 bases are shared with TRBD2. Germline assignment: CDR1 LGHNA and CDR2 YNFKEQ. V shed 4 bases and J 3 bases; nucleotides not matched to a gene: 8. The CDR3 runs to 19 residues. The CDR3 sequence is CASSPRGTSGRADTGELFF. CDR3 sequence (DNA): TGTGCCAGCAGCCCTCGAGGGACTAGCGGGAGGGCCGACACCGGGGAGCTGTTTTTT.

This rearrangement joins TRBV2 to TRBJ2-7; the D gene is possibly TRBD2 (6 bases). This CDR3 region has 14 residues. Germline V gene data show CDR1 as SNHLY and CDR2 as FYNNEI. The V and J ends lost 1 base and 6 bases respectively, with 13 bases between them. In DNA, the CDR3 is TGTGCCAGCAGTGAAGGGAGGGGTCGACGCGAGCAGTACGTC. Translated: CASSEGRGRREQYV.

The chain employs TRBV7-7 and TRBJ2-1; D possibly corresponds to TRBD2 (6 bases). The V gene lost 5 bases and the J gene lost 7 bases, with 12 bases spanning the gap. Germline V gene data show CDR1 as SSHAT and CDR2 as FNYEAQ (reference sequence). The CDR3 contains 13 residues. CDR3 sequence: CASSPDAGNEQFF. DNA for the CDR3: TGTGCCAGCAGCCCCGACGCGGGGAATGAGCAGTTCTTC.

This clone was counted a single time. The rearrangement uses TRBV9 and TRBJ1-1; TRBD1 might be the D (5 bases). V lost 4 bases, J lost 5 bases, and 18 bases lay in between. Germline V gene data show CDR1 as SGDLS and CDR2 as YYNGEE. CDR3 length: 15 amino acids. In DNA form, the CDR3 reads TGTGCCAGCAGCCCCGGAGTTGGGGGGGAGACTGAAGCTTTCTTT. It codes for CASSPGVGGETEAFF. Supplemented by reference TRBV9 and TRBJ1-1, the full variable domain reads DSGVTQTPKHLITATGQRVTLRCSPRSGDLSVYWYQQSLDQGLQFLIQYYNGEERAKGNILERFSAQQFPDLHSELNLSSLELGDSALYFCASSPGVGGETEAFFGQGTRLTVV.

V usage is TRBV5-1 and J usage is TRBJ2-5; D is possibly TRBD2 (5 bases). This CDR3 region has 13 residues. The V end lost 5 bases, the J end lost 5 bases, and 13 bases lay between the germline ends. Germline CDR1 is SGHRS and CDR2 is YFSETQ. The CDR3 DNA is TGCGCCAGCAGACGGGGAGTAGGGGAGACCCAGTACTTC. Translation gives CASRRGVGETQYF.

V and J are TRBV5-1 and TRBJ2-2; D remains ambiguous. The CDR3 sequence is 15 residues long. Trimming cost V 0 bases and J 1 base, with 7 bases left between them. Per the germline V gene, CDR1 is SGHRS and CDR2 is YFSETQ. In DNA form, the CDR3 reads TGCGCCAGCAGCTTGGGGCCTGGGAACACCGGGGAGCTGTTTTTT. Translation gives CASSLGPGNTGELFF.

The gene calls are TRBV7-8 and TRBJ2-3; 7 bases match TRBD2. V gave up 0 bases and J gave up 0 bases; unmatched junction bases: 3. Germline CDR1 and CDR2: SGHVS and FQNEAQ. The CDR3 is 16 residues long. The CDR3 loop reads CASSLAGGSSTDTQYF. CDR3 bases: TGTGCCAGCAGCTTAGCGGGGGGGTCTAGCACAGATACGCAGTATTTT.

The chain joins TRBV12-5 to TRBJ2-3, with 11 bases lining up with TRBD2. CDR3 size: 17 residues. J was trimmed by 4 bases and V by 0 bases; bases with no gene match: 6. Germline values: CDR1 LGHNT, CDR2 FRNRAP. The DNA of the CDR3 is TGTGCTAGTGGTTTGGTACCCACTAGCGGGAGCCCAGATACGCAGTATTTT. Its translation is CASGLVPTSGSPDTQYF.

The rearrangement links TRBV5-6 to TRBJ1-2, with no clear D. The CDR3 is 12 amino acids. The germline V and J ends were trimmed by 6 bases and 1 base, with 7 bases remaining between them. Germline V gene data show CDR1 as SGHDT and CDR2 as YYEEEE. The CDR3, as DNA: TGTGCCAGCAATGAGGGTAACTATGGCTACACCTTC. It yields the protein CASNEGNYGYTF.

The J gene is TRBJ2-2, the V gene TRBV6-5, with D possibly being TRBD2 (6 bases). This CDR3 region has 15 residues. Germline V gene sequence: CDR1 MNHEY, CDR2 SVGAGI. The V gene lost 6 bases and the J gene lost 6 bases, with 17 bases spanning the gap. Here the CDR3 DNA reads TGTGCCAGCAGAACGGGGGTTTACATGTCCGGGGAGCTGTTTTTT. Residues: CASRTGVYMSGELFF.

V is TRBV5-4 and J is TRBJ2-7; 9 bases are shared with TRBD2. The V gene's germline CDR1 is SGHNT and CDR2 YYREEE (reference sequence). V lost 4 bases and J lost 1; bases outside the gene matches: 9. This CDR3 spans 16 amino acids. The CDR3 region has the DNA TGTGCCAGCAGCATCTCTGGGACTAGCAAGTCCTACGAGCAGTACGTC. Residues: CASSISGTSKSYEQYV.

This chain connects TRBV5-1 to TRBJ1-2, with a weak D call TRBD1 (6 bases). The germline V gene encodes CDR1 SGHRS and CDR2 YFSETQ. V was clipped by 2 bases and J by 4 bases, with 15 bases between them. This CDR3 region has 15 residues. Here the CDR3 reads CASSFISDSSYGYTF. The CDR3 nucleotides read TGCGCCAGCAGCTTTATATCGGACAGCTCCTATGGCTACACCTTC.

This clone was counted a single time. This sequence joins TRBV19 and TRBJ2-3; D gene ambiguous. Germline CDR1 reads LNHDA; CDR2 reads SQIVND (reference sequence). This CDR3 is 13 amino acids long. Trimming pared 5 bases from V and 4 bases from J, leaving 10 bases between. CDR3 sequence: CASSLGSPDTQYF. The CDR3 DNA follows: TGTGCCAGTAGTTTGGGTAGCCCAGATACGCAGTATTTT.

The rearrangement links TRBV6-5 to TRBJ1-5; TRBD1 matches at 7 bases. Germline CDR1 MNHEY, CDR2 SVGAGI. V shed 6 bases, J shed 3 bases, and the junction held 5 bases outside the gene matches. CDR3 length: 14 residues. Written as DNA, the CDR3 is TGTGCCAGCAGCACAGACAGGGACAATCAGCCCCAGCATTTT. Its translation: CASSTDRDNQPQHF.